These 8 T cell receptor beta chains were sequenced from one sample in a study of blood T cell repertoires in COVID-19. Method: immunoSEQ multiplex PCR; TCRdb's copy keeps in-frame clones and lacks some. The table lists just under 350,000 clones, 85% to 90% of them singletons, with 7% to 8% in the top ten. Sequences were obtained from peripheral blood. The receptor source for this set is a woman aged 70-85 years with COVID-19, enrolled during active disease.

The chain links TRBV28 to TRBJ1-3, with 9 bases matching TRBD1. Germline lookup yields CDR1 MDHEN and CDR2 SYDVKM. V lost 7 bases to trimming and J lost 2 bases; unmatched junction nucleotides: 6. The CDR3 loop spans 15 amino acids. The CDR3 sequence is CASTLDRGTGNTIYF. For the CDR3, the DNA is TGTGCCAGCACCCTGGACAGGGGTACTGGAAACACCATATATTTT.

The J gene is TRBJ2-1, the V gene TRBV9, with TRBD2 as a possible D gene (7 bases). This CDR3 is 15 amino acids long. Trimming shortened V by 3 bases and J by 2 bases, and 12 bases separated the two germline ends. Looked up from germline, CDR1 is SGDLS and CDR2 is YYNGEE. CDR3: CASSGSGGTYNEQFF. CDR3 nucleotide sequence: TGTGCCAGCAGCGGCTCGGGGGGCACCTACAATGAGCAGTTCTTC.

The chain combines TRBV5-1 with TRBJ2-7; TRBD1 matches at 7 bases. V was pared by 5 bases and J by 3 bases, with 8 bases of the junction left unmatched. The CDR3 length is 14 residues. Germline loops: CDR1 SGHRS, CDR2 YFSETQ. CDR3 nucleotide sequence: TGCGCCAGCAGGCGACAGGGACAGATCTACGAGCAGTACTTC. Its translation: CASRRQGQIYEQYF.

The DNA for the CDR3 is TGTGCCAGCAGTTCCTGGGGAGGGAATTCACCCCTCCACTTT. This gives the protein CASSSWGGNSPLHF. This chain uses TRBV5-6 with TRBJ1-6; D unclear. Germline CDR1 and CDR2: SGHDT and YYEEEE. CDR3 size: 14 residues. Trimming removed 5 bases at V and 7 bases at J, with 13 bases between.

V and J are TRBV30 and TRBJ2-3, with D perhaps TRBD1 (6 bases). Germline V CDR1 and CDR2: GTSNPN, SVGIG (reference sequence). The V end was cut by 5 bases, the J end by 2 bases, with 14 bases between. The CDR3 is made up of 14 amino acids. The CDR3: CAWDRTAPTDTQYF. In DNA, the CDR3 is TGTGCCTGGGACCGGACAGCCCCCACAGATACGCAGTATTTT.

The rearrangement links TRBV4-3 to TRBJ1-6; 7 bases map to TRBD1. The CDR3 covers 18 residues. The V gene end was trimmed by 0 bases and the J gene end by 9 bases; junction bases not matched to a gene: 14. Germline V gene lookup returns CDR1 LGHNA and CDR2 YSLEER. The CDR3 sequence: CASSQEGPPNRGFSPLHF. The CDR3 nucleotides are TGCGCCAGCAGCCAAGAGGGGCCTCCGAACAGGGGATTTTCACCCCTCCACTTT.

This chain joins TRBV4-1 and TRBJ1-4, with D maybe TRBD1 (5 bases). In germline, CDR1 is MGHRA, CDR2 YSYEKL. V was clipped by 2 bases and J by 8 bases, with 15 bases between them. The CDR3 covers 15 residues. The CDR3 DNA is TGCGCCAGCAGCCAATTGGGACTGTGGCTGGAAAAACTGTTTTTT. Translating it yields CASSQLGLWLEKLFF.

The CDR3 DNA is TGCAGTGCTAGTGACTCGGGGGGGCCGAAAGATACGCAGTATTTT. It specifies CSASDSGGPKDTQYF. The rearrangement joins TRBV20-1 to TRBJ2-3, with 8 bases matching TRBD2. The junction had 10 bases not matched to a gene; V was cut back by 3 bases and J by 5 bases. Germline V gene sequence: CDR1 DFQATT, CDR2 SNEGSKA (reference sequence). This CDR3 contains 15 residues.